Below, 20 T cell receptor beta chains from the same sample are listed, as sequenced in a study of CD8+CD57+ T cells in acquired aplastic anemia. Patients selected for sequencing had displayed CD8+CD57+ cell expansion by flow cytometry. Genomic DNA was employed as the template in profiling TCR beta VDJ and CDR3. TCRdb reanalysed the reads using MiXCR and keeps one entry per CDR3 protein. The sample lists 200,000 to 300,000 distinct CDR3 sequences, 70% to 85% seen once, with roughly two fifths in the top ten. Sequencing used sorted CD4+, CD8+, or CD8+CD57+ T cells (not recorded which) from PBMCs. These receptors came from a human donor with aplastic anemia.

This chain links TRBV11-3 with TRBJ1-1; no clear D. Trimming cost V 4 bases and J 1 base, with 13 bases left between them. Germline assignment: CDR1 SGHNT and CDR2 YENEEA. The CDR3 contains 15 residues. DNA of the CDR3: TGTGCCAGCAGCTGGGGTCGAAGGTGGAACACTGAAGCTTTCTTT. Its translation: CASSWGRRWNTEAFF. The whole variable domain, filled in from reference TRBV11-3 and TRBJ1-1, reads EAGVVQSPRYKIIEKKQPVAFWCNPISGHNTLYWYLQNLGQGPELLIRYENEEAVDDSQLPKDRFSAERLKGVDSTLKIQPAELGDSAVYLCASSWGRRWNTEAFFGQGTRLTVV.

The V call is TRBV7-3, the J call TRBJ2-3; no clear D. The CDR3 spans 12 residues. The ends were cut back, 5 bases at V and 3 bases at J, with 6 bases in the middle. In germline, CDR1 is SGHTA, CDR2 FQGTGA. CDR3 sequence reads: CASSHGTDTQYF. For the CDR3, the DNA is TGTGCCAGCAGCCATGGGACAGATACGCAGTATTTT.

This chain uses TRBV7-9 with TRBJ2-3; no reliable D call. CDR3 length: 14 amino acids. CDR1 SEHNR and CDR2 FQNEAQ come from the germline V gene (reference sequence). Trimming took off 3 bases at V and 14 bases at J, with 21 bases between the two ends. DNA of the CDR3: TGTGCCAGCAGCTTTGCGAGCGCAATGGGTAGTTCGTATTTT. The encoded protein is CASSFASAMGSSYF. The full variable domain, in which reference TRBV7-9 and TRBJ2-3 provide the parts outside the CDR3, is DTGVSQNPRHKITKRGQNVTFRCDPISEHNRLYWYRQTLGQGPEFLTYFQNEAQLEKSRLLSDRFSAERPKGSFSTLEIQRTEQGDSAMYLCASSFASAMGSSYFGPGTRLTVL.

Comments on this clonotype: Germline and junction disagree at one end, which may indicate a read error. V gene TRBV7-3 combines with J gene TRBJ2-3; perhaps TRBD2 as D (6 bases). Germline V lookup: CDR1 SGHTA, CDR2 FQGTGA. This CDR3 has 14 residues. The CDR3 DNA reads as TGTGCCAGCAGTTCTACGGGGACTTCCGATAAGACCCATTTT. Translated, it gives CASSSTGTSDKTHF.

There are a few counts of this clonotype. The chain is built from TRBV7-9 and TRBJ1-1; TRBD1 matches 7 bases. Unmatched junction bases numbered 10, after V lost 1 base and J lost 8 bases. The CDR3 spans 15 residues. Looked up from germline, CDR1 is SEHNR and CDR2 is FQNEAQ (reference sequence). Here the CDR3 reads CASSLERSGDSEAFF. CDR3 bases: TGTGCCAGCAGCTTAGAACGGAGCGGGGACAGCGAAGCTTTCTTT.

This chain joins TRBV4-3 and TRBJ2-7; TRBD1 or TRBD2 may be the D gene (5 bases each). Germline values: CDR1 LGHNA, CDR2 YSLEER. This CDR3 is built from 15 residues. V was clipped by 8 bases and J by 2 bases, with 19 bases between them. Here the CDR3 reads CASRTRDGTTYEQYF. CDR3 DNA: TGCGCCAGCCGAACCCGGGACGGGACGACCTACGAGCAGTACTTC.

About this clonotype: Germline is not matched at one junction end, which may reflect a read error. The J gene is TRBJ2-5, the V gene TRBV7-2; D ambiguous. The CDR3 has 15 amino acids. Germline CDR1 reads SGHTA; CDR2 reads FQGNSA. The CDR3 loop reads CASSLARATKESQYF. Here the CDR3 DNA reads TGTGCCAGCAGCTTAGCACGCGCGACAAAAGAGTCCCAGTACTTC.

There are a few counts of this clonotype. The conserved phenylalanine or tryptophan normally closing the CDR3 is absent here, so this likely arose from a read error. No DNA is shown, since the ends of the CDR3 on it are uncertain; the CDR3 is the one TCRdb lists. The chain links TRBV2 to TRBJ2-1; the table's D call, TRBD1, was not checked against the DNA. CDR1 SNHLY and CDR2 FYNNEI come from the germline V gene. The CDR3 adds up to 16 amino acids, both ends counted. The chain's CDR3 is CASGDGGTDTQYFESG.

This clonotype was detected only once. The chain combines TRBV9 with TRBJ2-2; D unclear. The germline CDR1 and CDR2 sequences are SGDLS and YYNGEE. The CDR3 runs 14 residues. V was shortened by 0 bases and J by 0 bases, with 3 bases between the two germline ends. Here the CDR3 DNA reads TGTGCCAGCAGCGTAGGTCCGAACACCGGGGAGCTGTTTTTT. As protein: CASSVGPNTGELFF.

As concerns this clonotype: The CDR3 ends on some other residue instead of the conserved phenylalanine or tryptophan, so this is likely a read error. Because the CDR3's place on the DNA is in doubt, the DNA is left out and the CDR3 is given as listed by TCRdb. The chain carries TRBV7-2 and TRBJ2-7; the table's D gene call, TRBD2, was not cross checked with the DNA. A total of 13 residues make up the CDR3, ends included. CDR1 is SGHTA and CDR2 is FQGNSA in the germline V gene. The CDR3 loop is CASSLTGGGYEQY.

As to this clonotype: The conserved final phenylalanine or tryptophan is absent from the CDR3, which likely points to a read error. The DNA is left out, because the CDR3 cannot be placed on it with certainty; the CDR3 is given as TCRdb lists it. V and J are TRBV7-8 and TRBJ2-3; TRBD1 was called by the table and not checked on the DNA. The CDR3 spans 13 amino acids, including both terminal residues. Germline V gene sequence: CDR1 SGHVS, CDR2 FQNEAQ. CDR3 amino acids: CASSLGGWGGYEQ.

A note on this clonotype: Its ends do not fully match the called genes, so a read error is possible. This chain links TRBV9 with TRBJ2-1; D is perhaps TRBD1 (5 bases). The CDR3 sequence is 13 residues long. Germline V gene sequence: CDR1 SGDLS, CDR2 YYNGEE. CDR3: CASSYVQGNYEQF. DNA for the CDR3: TGTGCCAGCAGTTACGTGCAGGGTAACTACGAGCAGTTC.

Details on this clonotype: One end of the junction varies from germline; a read error may be responsible. CDR3 in DNA: TGTGCCAGCAGCGGAGGGAGCGCGCAAGAGACCCCGGACTTC. It encodes CASSGGSAQETPDF. The chain is built from TRBV9 and TRBJ2-5, with D possibly matching TRBD2 (5 bases). CDR3 length: 14 residues. The germline V gene has CDR1 SGDLS and CDR2 YYNGEE.

The genes are TRBV9 and TRBJ1-5; possibly TRBD1 for D (6 bases). CDR1 is SGDLS and CDR2 is YYNGEE in the germline V gene. V lost 0 bases to trimming and J lost 4 bases, with 14 bases between them. The CDR3 covers 16 residues. The CDR3 nucleotides read TGTGCCAGCAGCGTAGGGGGGGCAGCTGGAAATCAGCCCCAGCATTTT. Its translation: CASSVGGAAGNQPQHF.

This rearrangement joins TRBV7-6 to TRBJ1-1; D possibly corresponds to TRBD1 (6 bases). Germline lookup yields CDR1 SGHVS and CDR2 FNYEAQ. The CDR3 extends over 14 amino acids. Trimming shortened V by 4 bases and J by 9 bases, and 18 bases separated the two germline ends. CDR3 sequence: CASSSTSQGIKAFF. The CDR3 DNA is TGTGCCAGCAGCTCAACCTCCCAGGGGATTAAAGCTTTCTTT.

This chain uses TRBV2 with TRBJ1-4; no firm D call. This CDR3 comprises 15 residues. CDR1 SNHLY and CDR2 FYNNEI come from the germline V gene. V lost 8 bases and J lost 8, with 21 bases in between. The CDR3 here is CASSPMVRPGEKLFF. The CDR3 DNA is TGTGCCAGCTCCCCCATGGTTAGACCGGGAGAAAAACTGTTTTTT.

V and J are TRBV12-3 or TRBV12-4 and TRBJ2-7; 11 nucleotides align to TRBD1. J lost 3 bases, V lost 6 bases, and 4 bases had no gene match. CDR3 length: 14 residues. CDR3 residues: CASRRDRGIYEQYF. DNA for the CDR3: TGTGCCAGCAGGAGGGACAGGGGGATCTACGAGCAGTACTTC.

With respect to this clonotype: One end of the junction is discordant with germline, which a read error may explain. This chain joins TRBV9 and TRBJ2-3, with D tentatively TRBD1 (5 bases). The CDR3 spans 13 residues. Germline lookup yields CDR1 SGDLS and CDR2 YYNGEE. The CDR3 loop is CASSDTGPGKEQF. The CDR3 region has the DNA TGTGCCAGCAGCGACACAGGCCCTGGGAAGGAGCAGTTT.

This clonotype was found once. The CDR3 end shows no conserved phenylalanine or tryptophan, and so a read error is likely. It is unclear where the CDR3 begins or ends on the DNA, so no DNA is shown, and the CDR3 is as TCRdb lists it. The chain recombines TRBV9 with TRBJ1-2. Germline CDR1 and CDR2: SGDLS and YYNGEE. The CDR3 has 13 residues if both end residues are counted. CDR3 in amino acids: CASSAGSDTGYSV.

The chain couples TRBV5-6 to TRBJ2-3; 7 bases are a match to TRBD2. The CDR3 consists of 15 residues. V lost 0 bases to trimming and J lost 5 bases; unmatched junction nucleotides: 6. Germline CDR1 and CDR2: SGHDT and YYEEEE. The CDR3 reads CASSLGGGERDTQYF. The DNA of the CDR3 is TGTGCCAGCAGCTTGGGCGGGGGTGAGCGAGATACGCAGTATTTT.